A selection of T cell receptor beta chains follows, all from one sample in a study of T cells in Graves' hyperthyroidism and ophthalmopathy. TCRdb re-called the multiplex PCR reads with MiXCR, one entry per CDR3 protein. The sample shows some 500,000 distinct CDR3 sequences, around 14% of them seen only once. The sequenced sample consisted of blood. Source of these receptors: a young woman with Graves' hyperthyroidism. CDR3s include the opening cysteine and the closing phenylalanine or tryptophan. D genes are given only for firm matches. Clone size is given for some rows only: seen once, a few or many times, or a class if the clone is expanded.

>14|TRBV19|.|TRBJ2-7|few
TGTGCCTGTAGGGATACGGTGGGTCAAGGTGAGCAGTACTTC
CACRDTVGQGEQYF
>16|TRBV13|TRBD2|TRBJ2-1|.
TGTGCCAGCAGCTGGGGACTAGCGGGAGGAGTAAGTGAGCAGTTCTTC
CASSWGLAGGVSEQFF
>15|TRBV2|.|TRBJ2-3|many
TGTGCCAGCAGTGAACCGGGAGCGGGCACAGATACGCAGTATTTT
CASSEPGAGTDTQYF
>12|TRBV29-1|.|TRBJ2-2|few
TGCAGCGTTGGAGAGGGGAGCGGGGAGCTGTTTTTT
CSVGEGSGELFF
>15|TRBV20-1|.|TRBJ1-6|many
TGCAGTGCTAGATCCGGCGGATCCAATAATTCACCCCTCCACTTT
CSARSGGSNNSPLHF
>13|TRBV7-6|.|TRBJ2-5|many
TGTGCCAGCAGCTTAAGGGCGGGGGAGACCCAGTACTTC
CASSLRAGETQYF
>15|TRBV11-1|TRBD1|TRBJ1-1|many
TGTGCCAGCAGATCCGGGACAGGGACGAACACTGAAGCTTTCTTT
CASRSGTGTNTEAFF
>14|TRBV18|.|TRBJ1-2|few
TGTGCCAGCTCCCCCTCGGGAAAATCGGGAGGCTACACCTTC
CASSPSGKSGGYTF
>14|TRBV20-1|TRBD1|TRBJ1-5|few
TGCAGTGCTACAAGGACAGGGGGTGGTCAGCCCCAGCATTTT
CSATRTGGGQPQHF
>17|TRBV5-1|TRBD1|TRBJ1-2|.
TGCGCCAGCACTCTAGATTTGTCGGACAGGGGGAACTATGGCTACACCTTC
CASTLDLSDRGNYGYTF
>11|TRBV2|.|TRBJ2-2|many
TGTGCCAGCAGCGGGAGCGGGGAGCTGTTTTTT
CASSGSGELFF
>15|TRBV20-1|TRBD1|TRBJ2-7|many
TGCAGTGCTAGCGCACCGGGACAGGGGACCTACGAGCAGTACTTC
CSASAPGQGTYEQYF
>15|TRBV7-2|.|TRBJ2-1|.
TGTGCCAGCAGCTTAGAGGGAAAAACCTACAATGAGCAGTTCTTC
CASSLEGKTYNEQFF
>12|TRBV20-1|.|TRBJ1-6|many
TGCAGTGCTAGACAAAACACTTCACCCCTCCACTTT
CSARQNTSPLHF
>15|TRBV6-7|TRBD2|TRBJ2-1|many
TGTGCCAGCAGTTACGGTGGACTAGCGCTCAATGAGCAGTTCTTC
CASSYGGLALNEQFF
>15|TRBV30|.|TRBJ2-3|many
TGTGCCTGGAGTGTACCCGGAACGGGGGCAGATACGCAGTATTTT
CAWSVPGTGADTQYF
>16|TRBV4-1|.|TRBJ2-2|.
TGCGCCAGCAGCCAAGACCACCCAGGGGGGGCCGGGGAGCTGTTTTTT
CASSQDHPGGAGELFF
>17|TRBV5-1|.|TRBJ2-5|.
TGCGCCAGCAGTTACCTCCGGGGGCGGGGTGCCGAAGAGACCCAGTACTTC
CASSYLRGRGAEETQYF
>13|TRBV20-1|TRBD2|TRBJ2-5|.
TGCAGCCCGAGCGGGGGGTCCTCTGAGACCCAGTACTTC
CSPSGGSSETQYF
>14|TRBV12-3/TRBV12-4|.|TRBJ2-7|many
TGTGCCAGCAGTTTTAGGACAGCTCTCTACGAGCAGTACTTC
CASSFRTALYEQYF
>15|TRBV12-3/TRBV12-4|.|TRBJ1-5|many
TGTGCCAGCAGTCCGGACAGAGCGGGCAATCAGCCCCAGCATTTT
CASSPDRAGNQPQHF
>17|TRBV13|TRBD2|TRBJ2-1|many
TGTGCCAGCAGCCGCGCATTGGGCGGGAGGAGTGGCAATGAGCAGTTCTTC
CASSRALGGRSGNEQFF
>17|TRBV11-3|TRBD2|TRBJ2-5|many
TGTGCCAGCAGCTTAGGTCCGACTAGCGGGAGCAAAGAGACCCAGTACTTC
CASSLGPTSGSKETQYF
>14|TRBV7-2|.|TRBJ2-5|few
TGTGCCAGCAGCTTGGGGCCAGCGGAGGGGACCCAGTACTTC
CASSLGPAEGTQYF
>15|TRBV7-7|TRBD2|TRBJ2-2|few
TGTGCCAGCAGCACGGGACTACCCTATGTCGGGGAGCTGTTTTTT
CASSTGLPYVGELFF
>15|TRBV5-5|TRBD1|TRBJ1-2|.
TGTGCCAGCAGCAACGAACGACAGGGTAGCTATGGCTACACCTTC
CASSNERQGSYGYTF
>14|TRBV2|.|TRBJ2-1|many
TGTGCCAGCAGTGGGGGCTACTCCTACAATGAGCAGTTCTTC
CASSGGYSYNEQFF